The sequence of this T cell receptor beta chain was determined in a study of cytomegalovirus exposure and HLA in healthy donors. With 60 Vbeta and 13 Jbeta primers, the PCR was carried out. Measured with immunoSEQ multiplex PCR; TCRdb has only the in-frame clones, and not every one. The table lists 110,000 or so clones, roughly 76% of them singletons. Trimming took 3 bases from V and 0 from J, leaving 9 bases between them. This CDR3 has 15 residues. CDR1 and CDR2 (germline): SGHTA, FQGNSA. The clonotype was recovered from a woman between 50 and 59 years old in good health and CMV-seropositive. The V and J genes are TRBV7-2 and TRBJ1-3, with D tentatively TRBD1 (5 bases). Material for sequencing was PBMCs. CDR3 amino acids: CASSFTGVSGNTIYF. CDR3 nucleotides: TGTGCCAGCAGCTTTACAGGCGTCTCTGGAAACACCATATATTTT.